This is a list of T cell receptor beta chains from one sample in a study of T cell responses to AZD1222 COVID-19 vaccine. Repertoires were generated with immunoSEQ multiplex PCR, while TCRdb's copy carries only in-frame clones and drops some. The sample has about 180,000 clones, approximately 92% seen once; the top ten hold around 3%. Sequences were derived from peripheral blood, sampled on day 0 of AZD1222 vaccination. The receptor source for this set is an adult in good health. Each CDR3 is given with its conserved first and last residue. A D gene is named only where the DNA matches it firmly. Only part of the rows carry a size: once, few, many, or a class if the clone is expanded.

d_gene	v_gene	len	j_gene	abundance	CDR3aa	CDR3nt
-	TRBV27	16	TRBJ1-2	-	CASSLFGGRGVYGYTF	TGTGCCAGCAGTTTATTTGGCGGAAGGGGTGTCTATGGCTACACCTTC
TRBD2	TRBV7-2	15	TRBJ2-3	-	CASSPTSGRGDTQYF	TGTGCCAGCAGCCCGACTAGCGGGAGGGGAGATACGCAGTATTTT
TRBD1	TRBV7-9	18	TRBJ1-5	-	CASSSGTGGNTMNQPQHF	TGTGCCAGCAGCTCCGGGACAGGGGGCAACACAATGAATCAGCCCCAGCATTTT
TRBD1	TRBV7-2	13	TRBJ1-2	-	CASSERQGYGYTF	TGTGCCAGCAGCGAGCGACAGGGGTATGGCTACACCTTC
-	TRBV7-9	13	TRBJ1-3	once	CASSPDGGNTIYF	TGTGCCAGCAGCCCGGATGGGGGAAACACCATATATTTT
-	TRBV6-5	13	TRBJ1-1	-	CASSFQGGTEAFF	TGTGCCAGCAGTTTTCAGGGTGGCACTGAAGCTTTCTTT
-	TRBV7-9	16	TRBJ2-6	-	CASSRRQRSGANVLTF	TGTGCCAGCAGCCGGAGACAGCGCTCTGGGGCCAACGTCCTGACTTTC
TRBD2	TRBV15	15	TRBJ2-7	-	CATSRVSSGSYEQYF	TGTGCCACCAGCAGAGTATCTAGCGGGAGCTACGAGCAGTACTTC
-	TRBV6-5	14	TRBJ1-1	-	CASSYEGMNTEAFF	TGTGCCAGCAGTTACGAGGGTATGAACACTGAAGCTTTCTTT
-	TRBV11-3	15	TRBJ2-7	once	CASSLGSAQIYEQYF	TGTGCCAGCAGCTTAGGATCGGCCCAGATCTACGAGCAGTACTTC
TRBD1	TRBV6-5	15	TRBJ1-1	-	CASSSTGTLNTEAFF	TGTGCCAGCAGTTCGACAGGGACCTTGAACACTGAAGCTTTCTTT
TRBD1	TRBV12-3/TRBV12-4	13	TRBJ1-6	-	CASRGQGNSPLHF	TGTGCCAGCCGGGGACAGGGTAATTCACCCCTCCACTTT
-	TRBV9	14	TRBJ2-5	-	CASSVDRGGETQYF	TGTGCCAGCAGCGTAGACAGGGGAGGGGAGACCCAGTACTTC
-	TRBV30	10	TRBJ1-2	-	CAWSGRGYTF	TGTGCCTGGTCCGGCCGTGGCTACACCTTC
-	TRBV6-2/TRBV6-3	15	TRBJ2-7	-	CASSPLSRVGYEQYF	TGTGCCAGCAGTCCCCTATCCAGGGTAGGCTACGAGCAGTACTTC
TRBD2	TRBV27	15	TRBJ2-1	-	CASSFGLAGVNEQFF	TGTGCCAGCAGTTTCGGGCTAGCGGGAGTGAATGAGCAGTTCTTC
-	TRBV11-2	16	TRBJ2-2	once	CASSLANRLNTGELFF	TGTGCCAGCAGCTTAGCGAACAGACTGAACACCGGGGAGCTGTTTTTT
-	TRBV5-1	16	TRBJ1-1	-	CASSLGDRGVGTEAFF	TGCGCCAGCAGCTTGGGTGACCGGGGGGTTGGCACTGAAGCTTTCTTT
TRBD1	TRBV28	14	TRBJ1-1	-	CASSIPGTVFEAFF	TGTGCCAGCAGTATTCCCGGGACAGTTTTTGAAGCTTTCTTT
-	TRBV5-8	12	TRBJ2-7	-	CASSLASYEQYF	TGTGCCAGCAGCTTGGCGTCCTACGAGCAGTACTTC
-	TRBV6-5	14	TRBJ1-2	-	CASSYLTRVYGYTF	TGTGCCAGCAGTTACCTAACGCGGGTTTATGGCTACACCTTC
TRBD1	TRBV4-1	15	TRBJ2-7	few	CASSQGTGLHEEQYF	TGCGCCAGCAGCCAAGGGACAGGGCTCCACGAGGAGCAGTACTTC